The present T cell receptor (beta chain) was sequenced within a study of blood T cell repertoires in COVID-19. Study overall: The cDNA or gDNA used as material had been derived from T cells, B-cell-depleted T cells, or PBMCs.

Trimming removed 5 bases from V and 0 bases from J, with 15 bases in between. Germline values: CDR1 SGHNT, CDR2 YYREEE (reference sequence). The length of the CDR3 is 17 residues. Clones were sequenced by immunoSEQ multiplex PCR, and TCRdb holds only the in-frame ones, with some missing. The sample holds around 370,000 clones, around 90% seen once. The clonotype originates from a young man with active or convalescent COVID-19. The chain couples TRBV5-4 to TRBJ1-6; D may be TRBD1 (6 bases). Sequences were obtained from peripheral blood. CDR3 region: CASRAGQKSSYNSPLHF. Written as DNA, the CDR3 is TGTGCCAGCAGGGCCGGACAGAAGAGCTCCTATAATTCACCCCTCCACTTT.